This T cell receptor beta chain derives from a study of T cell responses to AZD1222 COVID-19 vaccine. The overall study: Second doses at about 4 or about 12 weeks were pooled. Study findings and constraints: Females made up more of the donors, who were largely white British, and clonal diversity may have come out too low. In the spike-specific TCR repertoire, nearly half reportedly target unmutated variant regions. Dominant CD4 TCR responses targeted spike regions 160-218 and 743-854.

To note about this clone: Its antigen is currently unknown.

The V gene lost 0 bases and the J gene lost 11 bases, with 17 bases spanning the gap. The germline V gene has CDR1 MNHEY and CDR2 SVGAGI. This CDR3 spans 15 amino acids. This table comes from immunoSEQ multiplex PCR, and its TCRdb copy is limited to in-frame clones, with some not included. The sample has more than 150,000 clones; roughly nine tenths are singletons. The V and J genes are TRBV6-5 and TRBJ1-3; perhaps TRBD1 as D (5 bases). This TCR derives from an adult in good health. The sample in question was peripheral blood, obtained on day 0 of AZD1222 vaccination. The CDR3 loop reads CASSYSVLGGGPIYF. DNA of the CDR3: TGTGCCAGCAGTTACTCAGTTCTTGGGGGGGGACCCATATATTTT.